The TCR beta chain under discussion was sequenced for a study of blood T cell repertoires in COVID-19. Study-wide context: The samples span acute and convalescent COVID-19 from the United States, Italy and Spain.

The germline CDR1 and CDR2 sequences are MNHEY and SMNVEV (reference sequence). The CDR3 has 14 residues. V was clipped by 5 bases and J by 7 bases; unmatched bases: 7. As originally analysed: Scientists estimated how many nucleated cells there were by amplifying reference gene primers. Profiling relied on immunoSEQ multiplex PCR, and the TCRdb table lists in-frame clones only, not all of them. The D gene and trimming were derived from the DNA, and the V and J assignments and clone size from that table. The repertoire includes under 250,000 clones, roughly four fifths of them detected once, and roughly 2% sits in the top ten.

The source material was peripheral blood. This sequence originates from a man aged 25 to 40 who had recovered from COVID-19. The chain uses TRBV27 and TRBJ2-2, with 7 bases that match TRBD2. CDR3 DNA: TGTGCCAGCAGTGCCTCTAGCGGACGCGGGGAGCTGTTTTTT. Protein product: CASSASSGRGELFF.